The entry that follows covers one TCR beta chain sequence. The data derive from a study of CD8 T cells in Susac syndrome. Overall study: Patients with Susac syndrome who were sequenced included six with active disease and eight in remission. Treatment status at blood draw for the Susac syndrome patients was therapy-naive, corticosteroids, or intravenous immunoglobulin alone.

The V and J ends lost 8 bases and 0 bases respectively, with 17 bases between them. This CDR3 contains 16 residues. RNA in amounts of roughly 0.45 to 1 ug was reverse transcribed with random hexamers. The amplification used immunoSEQ multiplex PCR on TCR beta CDR3; it spanned 54 Vbeta and 13 Jbeta. Using its own MiXCR run on the immunoSEQ multiplex PCR reads, TCRdb lists one record per CDR3 protein. Of about 240,000 distinct CDR3 sequences listed, almost 97% are singletons. Through negative isolation, CD4+ and CD8+ T cells were obtained, while TEMRA cells were enriched using FACS. The chain carries TRBV12-3 or TRBV12-4 and TRBJ2-1; no clear D. The receptor comes from a human donor with Susac syndrome. The sample comprised CD4+ T cells from PBMCs. CDR3 residues: CASFPQYPSSYNEQFF. In DNA, the CDR3 is TGTGCCAGCTTTCCCCAATATCCCAGCTCCTACAATGAGCAGTTCTTC.